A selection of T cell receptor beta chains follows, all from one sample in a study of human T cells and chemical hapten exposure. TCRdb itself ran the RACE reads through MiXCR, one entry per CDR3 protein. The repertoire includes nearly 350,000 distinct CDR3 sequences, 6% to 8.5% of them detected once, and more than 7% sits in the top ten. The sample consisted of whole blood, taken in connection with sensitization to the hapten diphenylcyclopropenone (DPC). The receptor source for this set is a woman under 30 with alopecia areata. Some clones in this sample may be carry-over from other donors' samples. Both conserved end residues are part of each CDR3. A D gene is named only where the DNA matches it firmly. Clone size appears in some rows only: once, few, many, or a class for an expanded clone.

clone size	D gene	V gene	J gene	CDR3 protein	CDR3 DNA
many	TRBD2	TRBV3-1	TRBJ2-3	CASSPPPSGGPGDTQYF	TGTGCCAGCAGCCCCCCCCCTAGCGGGGGTCCTGGAGATACGCAGTATTTT
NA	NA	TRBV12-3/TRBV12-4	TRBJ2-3	CANSFMRDTQYF	TGTGCCAACAGTTTCATGAGAGATACGCAGTATTTT
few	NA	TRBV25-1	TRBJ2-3	CASSDAVTDTQYF	TGTGCCAGCAGTGACGCAGTCACAGATACGCAGTATTTT
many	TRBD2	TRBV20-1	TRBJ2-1	CSAPSGGGAFHEQFF	TGCAGTGCCCCTTCCGGCGGGGGGGCGTTCCATGAGCAGTTCTTC
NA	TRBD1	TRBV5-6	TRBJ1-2	CASSLGQDAGYTF	TGTGCCAGCAGCCTGGGACAGGACGCTGGCTACACCTTC
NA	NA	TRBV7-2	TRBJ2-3	CASSLGSDPKGDTQYF	TGTGCCAGCAGCTTAGGGTCGGACCCGAAGGGGGATACGCAGTATTTT
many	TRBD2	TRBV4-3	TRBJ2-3	CASSQELEAGGTDTQYF	TGCGCCAGCAGCCAAGAGCTTGAGGCGGGGGGAACAGATACGCAGTATTTT
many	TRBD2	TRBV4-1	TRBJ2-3	CASSRELSGAGRPDTQYF	TGCGCCAGCAGCCGTGAACTCAGCGGGGCCGGCCGGCCAGATACGCAGTATTTT
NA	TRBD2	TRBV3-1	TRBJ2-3	CASSQFSGDTDTQYF	TGTGCCAGCAGCCAGTTTAGCGGGGACACAGATACGCAGTATTTT
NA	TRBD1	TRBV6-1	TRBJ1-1	CASSARQGTNTEAFF	TGTGCCAGCAGTGCAAGACAGGGGACGAACACTGAAGCTTTCTTT
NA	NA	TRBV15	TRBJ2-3	CATSRGTETSTDTQYF	TGTGCCACCAGCAGAGGGACTGAAACTAGCACAGATACGCAGTATTTT
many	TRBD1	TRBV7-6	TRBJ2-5	CASSFFRDRQETQYF	TGTGCCAGCAGCTTTTTCCGGGACAGACAAGAGACCCAGTACTTC
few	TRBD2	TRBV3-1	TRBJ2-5	CAYGSGAGYQETQYF	TGTGCCTATGGAAGCGGAGCGGGGTACCAAGAGACCCAGTACTTC
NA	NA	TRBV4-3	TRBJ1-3	CASSQDARASGNTIYF	TGCGCCAGCAGCCAAGATGCCAGGGCCTCTGGAAACACCATATATTTT
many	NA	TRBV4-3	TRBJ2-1	CASSQDLGLPEQFF	TGCGCCAGCAGCCAAGATCTAGGACTACCTGAGCAGTTCTTC
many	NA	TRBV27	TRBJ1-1	CASSPGGHAEAFF	TGTGCCAGCAGTCCCGGGGGGCACGCTGAAGCTTTCTTT
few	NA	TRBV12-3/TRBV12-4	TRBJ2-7	CASSFTGREQYF	TGTGCCAGCAGTTTTACAGGGAGGGAGCAGTACTTC
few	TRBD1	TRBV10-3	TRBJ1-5	CAISEAGTEHDQPQHF	TGTGCCATCAGTGAGGCCGGGACAGAGCACGATCAGCCCCAGCATTTT
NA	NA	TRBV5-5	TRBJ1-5	CASSLADHSNQPQHF	TGTGCCAGCAGCTTGGCCGATCATAGCAATCAGCCCCAGCATTTT
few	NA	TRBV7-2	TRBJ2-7	CASSLRQRPNEQYF	TGTGCCAGCAGCTTAAGACAGCGCCCCAACGAGCAGTACTTC
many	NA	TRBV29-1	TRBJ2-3	CSVVGFSSTDTQYF	TGCAGCGTTGTAGGATTTAGCTCGACAGATACGCAGTATTTT
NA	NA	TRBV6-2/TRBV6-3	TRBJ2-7	CASSSQGDYEQYF	TGTGCCAGCAGTTCCCAGGGCGACTACGAGCAGTACTTC
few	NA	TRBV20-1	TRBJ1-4	CSAVILGQLPNEKLFF	TGCAGTGCTGTTATCCTCGGACAGCTCCCTAATGAAAAACTGTTTTTT
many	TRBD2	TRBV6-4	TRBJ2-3	CASSDSTAGGPDTQYF	TGTGCCAGCAGTGACTCTACAGCGGGGGGGCCAGATACGCAGTATTTT